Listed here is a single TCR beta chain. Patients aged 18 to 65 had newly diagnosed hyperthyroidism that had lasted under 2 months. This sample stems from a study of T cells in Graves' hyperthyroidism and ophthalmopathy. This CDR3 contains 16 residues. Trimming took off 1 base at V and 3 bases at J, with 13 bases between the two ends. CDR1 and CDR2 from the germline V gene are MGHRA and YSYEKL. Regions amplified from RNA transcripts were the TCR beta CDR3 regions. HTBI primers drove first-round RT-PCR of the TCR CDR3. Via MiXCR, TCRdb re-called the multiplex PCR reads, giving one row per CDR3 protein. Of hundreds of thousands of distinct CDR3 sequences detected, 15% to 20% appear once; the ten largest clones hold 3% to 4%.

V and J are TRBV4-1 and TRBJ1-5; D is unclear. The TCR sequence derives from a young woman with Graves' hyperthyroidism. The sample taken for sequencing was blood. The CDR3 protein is CASSQVRGVSNQPQHF. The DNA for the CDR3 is TGCGCCAGCAGCCAAGTTCGCGGGGTCTCCAATCAGCCCCAGCATTTT.